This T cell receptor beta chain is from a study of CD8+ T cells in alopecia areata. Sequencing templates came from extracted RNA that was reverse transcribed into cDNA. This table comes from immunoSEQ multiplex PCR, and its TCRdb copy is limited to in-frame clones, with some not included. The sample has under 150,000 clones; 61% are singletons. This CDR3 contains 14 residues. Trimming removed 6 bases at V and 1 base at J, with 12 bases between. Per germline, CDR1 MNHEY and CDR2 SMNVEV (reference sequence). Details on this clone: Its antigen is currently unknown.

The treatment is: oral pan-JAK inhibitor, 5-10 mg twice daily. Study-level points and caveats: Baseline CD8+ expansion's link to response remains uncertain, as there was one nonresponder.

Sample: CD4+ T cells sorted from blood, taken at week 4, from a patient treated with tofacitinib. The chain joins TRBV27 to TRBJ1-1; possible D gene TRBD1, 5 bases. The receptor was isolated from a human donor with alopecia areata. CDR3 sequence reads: CASRLFRENTEAFF. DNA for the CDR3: TGTGCCAGCAGACTATTCAGGGAGAACACTGAAGCTTTCTTT.